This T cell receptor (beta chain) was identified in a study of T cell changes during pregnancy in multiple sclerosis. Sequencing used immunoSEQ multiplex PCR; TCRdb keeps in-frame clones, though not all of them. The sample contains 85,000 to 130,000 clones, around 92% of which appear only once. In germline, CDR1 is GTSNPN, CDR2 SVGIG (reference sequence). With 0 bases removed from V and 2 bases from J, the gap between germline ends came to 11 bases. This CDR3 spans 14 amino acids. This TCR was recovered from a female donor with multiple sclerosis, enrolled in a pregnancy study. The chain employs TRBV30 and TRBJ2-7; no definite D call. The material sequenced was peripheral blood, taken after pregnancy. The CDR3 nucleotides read TGTGCCTGGAGTGTAACCGGTTCGGCCTACGAGCAGTACTTC. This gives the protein CAWSVTGSAYEQYF.